The T cell receptor beta chain described here comes from a study of liver allograft versus peripheral blood T cells (dated by TCRdb to the early 2020s). In terms of the full investigation: The study compared T cell receptor repertoires found within transplanted livers against repertoires in the peripheral blood of liver transplant recipients. General study outcomes and caveats: T cell receptor repertoires inside liver allografts were reported to be different from the repertoires detected in peripheral blood.

This clonotype turned up a few times. Its antigen target is currently unknown. Qualities for individual bases were not recorded, and no much larger clone is one base off. After removal of 8 bases from V and 8 bases from J, the junction retains 16 bases not matched to a gene. The cysteine opens and the phenylalanine closes a CDR3 of 15 amino acids. Only CDR3 DNA remains: 45 bases, in frame from the first base. CDR1 and CDR2 are drawn from the germline V gene: MDHEN, SYDVKM. Sequencing was carried out with an Illumina MiSeq. TCRdb reworked the public reads: Q25 trimming with fastp, MiXCR clone assembly, productive beta chains retained. Each entry is one CDR3 protein sequence, shown with its most common DNA and genes. The sample records around 9,000 distinct CDR3 sequences, roughly 20% of which are singletons. The top ten hold roughly 5% of the sample.

The TCR comes from a human patient who had a liver transplant. Following transplantation, T cells from the graft donor may be among those present. Rearrangement joined TRBV28 to TRBJ1-2; TRBD1 matches 8 bases in the middle. The CDR3 sequence is CASSESGRGQLGYTF. The DNA sequence is as follows: TGTGCCAGCTCCGAATCGGGCAGGGGGCAGTTAGGCTACACCTTC.